This T cell receptor (beta chain) was sequenced in a study of CD8+ T cells in alopecia areata. RNA extraction and reverse transcription yielded cDNA as sequencing template. This table comes from immunoSEQ multiplex PCR, and its TCRdb copy is limited to in-frame clones, with some not included. The data hold some 110,000 clones, with 35% to 40% observed a single time. With 0 bases removed from V and 3 bases from J, the gap between germline ends came to 5 bases. The CDR3 loop spans 13 amino acids. Germline V CDR1 and CDR2: SGHRS, YFSETQ. J is TRBJ2-3 and V is TRBV5-1; no clear D gene. The sequenced sample was CD4+ T cells sorted from blood. This receptor was identified in a human donor with alopecia areata. CDR3 nucleotide sequence: TGCGCCAGCAGCTTGGGACCGACAGATACGCAGTATTTT. Its protein product is CASSLGPTDTQYF.